The entry that follows covers one T cell receptor (beta chain) sequence. Its antigen is not known. The data originate from a study of CD8 T cells in ankylosing spondylitis. Study-level points and caveats: Prior work had noted some motif variants in reactive arthritis blood and synovial fluid. Ankylosing spondylitis blood appeared to carry a characteristic TCR beta motif of roughly 8 highly homologous variants. There was reportedly significant enrichment of clones that were disease-linked in matched ankylosing spondylitis synovial fluid.

Germline-derived CDR1 and CDR2 are SGHTA and FQGTGA. V shed 5 bases and J shed 0 bases, with 13 bases lying between them. CDR3 length: 15 residues. Libraries of TCR beta came from quantitative 5'-RACE with molecular barcodes. MiXCR was run by TCRdb on the 5' RACE reads, yielding one entry per CDR3 protein. The sample comprises 84,000 or so distinct CDR3 sequences, 27% of which are singletons, and approximately 59% rests with the top ten. This clonotype originated in a male donor with ankylosing spondylitis or in good health (not recorded which). This rearrangement joins TRBV7-3 to TRBJ1-1; no clear D. Material for sequencing was blood, either unsorted or a sorted T cell fraction (not recorded which). The DNA of the CDR3 is TGTGCCAGCAGCCCGGAGCCCCGATTGAACACTGAAGCTTTCTTT. Its protein is CASSPEPRLNTEAFF.